The 30 T cell receptor beta chains in this list originate from one sample, sequenced in a study of CD8+CD57+ T cells in acquired aplastic anemia. The patients chosen for sequencing had shown expansion of CD8+CD57+ cells (detected by flow cytometry). Researchers used genomic DNA as the template to profile TCR beta VDJ and CDR3. TCRdb passed the reads through MiXCR, listing each CDR3 protein once. The sample has fewer than 250,000 distinct CDR3 sequences; 47% are singletons. Sequencing input: sorted CD4+, CD8+, or CD8+CD57+ T cells (not recorded which) from PBMCs. The origin of the receptors is a human donor with aplastic anemia.

This clonotype was seen repeatedly, ten times or more. CDR3 amino acids: CASRKTGDYGYTF. The DNA of the CDR3 is TGTGCCAGCAGAAAGACCGGGGACTATGGCTACACCTTC. The chain couples TRBV5-6 to TRBJ1-2; unclear D gene. The length of the CDR3 is 13 residues. With 5 bases removed from V and 3 bases from J, the gap between germline ends came to 11 bases. Germline V gene data show CDR1 as SGHDT and CDR2 as YYEEEE.

About this clonotype itself: This sequence may be a read error, since a much larger clone differs from it by one base. No conserved phenylalanine or tryptophan is present at the end of the CDR3, so a read error is the likely explanation. The chain links TRBV7-3 to TRBJ2-7, with a weak D call TRBD2 (6 bases). From germline, CDR1 is SGHTA and CDR2 FQGTGA. The CDR3 consists of 14 residues. V was cut by 2 bases and J by 2 bases, with 10 bases left in between. The CDR3 sequence: CASSLLAQTYEQYL. The CDR3 DNA reads as TGTGCCAGCAGCTTACTAGCGCAAACCTACGAGCAGTACCTC.

This rearrangement joins TRBV5-1 to TRBJ1-1; D ambiguous. V lost 0 bases and J lost 1, with 7 bases in between. CDR1 and CDR2 from the germline V gene are SGHRS and YFSETQ. This CDR3 has 14 residues. In nucleotides, the CDR3 is TGCGCCAGCAGCTTGGCCCCAGAGAACACTGAAGCTTTCTTT. It specifies CASSLAPENTEAFF. Full variable domain (rest looked up from reference TRBV5-1 and TRBJ1-1): KAGVTQTPRYLIKTRGQQVTLSCSPISGHRSVSWYQQTPGQGLQFLFEYFSETQRNKGNFPGRFSGRQFSNSRSEMNVSTLELGDSALYLCASSLAPENTEAFFGQGTRLTVV.

V and J are TRBV5-1 and TRBJ2-2; TRBD1 might be the D (6 bases). V shed 3 bases and J shed 6 bases, with 12 bases lying between them. Germline CDR1 is SGHRS and CDR2 is YFSETQ. CDR3 length: 14 residues. The CDR3 loop reads CASSYSTGPGELFF. The CDR3 DNA follows: TGCGCCAGCAGCTACTCAACAGGGCCCGGGGAGCTGTTTTTT.

To note about this clonotype: Its ends do not fully match the called genes, so a read error is possible. The CDR3, as DNA: TGTGCCAGCAGCCGAGCGGGTCGGGGAGCTGTTTTT. This sequence encodes CASSRAGRGAVF. This rearrangement joins TRBV14 to TRBJ2-2; possibly TRBD2 for D (6 bases). The CDR3 totals 12 residues. CDR1 SGHDN and CDR2 FVKESK come from the germline V gene.

This clonotype was found many times. The rearrangement links TRBV30 to TRBJ2-1; no clear D. CDR3 length equals 11 residues. Trimming removed 3 bases from V and 11 bases from J, with 11 bases in between. Germline assignment: CDR1 GTSNPN and CDR2 SVGIG (reference sequence). CDR3 sequence: CAWSYADQQFF. The CDR3 bases are TGTGCCTGGAGCTATGCCGACCAGCAGTTCTTC.

The V and J genes are TRBV29-1 and TRBJ2-5, with 10 bases that match TRBD2. The CDR3 extends over 16 amino acids. V dropped 6 bases and J dropped 2; count of bases not matched to a gene: 12. Per germline, CDR1 SQVTM and CDR2 ANQGSEA. In DNA form, the CDR3 reads TGCAGCGTGCGGGAACTAGCGGGGACTACACAAGAGACCCAGTACTTC. This gives the protein CSVRELAGTTQETQYF. Based on the CDR3 plus reference TRBV29-1 and TRBJ2-5, the full variable domain is SAVISQKPSRDICQRGTSLTIQCQVDSQVTMMFWYRQQPGQSLTLIATANQGSEATYESGFVIDKFPISRPNLTFSTLTVSNMSPEDSSIYLCSVRELAGTTQETQYFGPGTRLLVL.

This clonotype was seen only once. The J gene is TRBJ2-5, the V gene TRBV7-9, with 8 bases identical to TRBD2. J gave up 5 bases and V 5 bases, and 16 bases lay outside the gene matches. The germline V gene has CDR1 SEHNR and CDR2 FQNEAQ (reference sequence). This CDR3 contains 17 residues. DNA of the CDR3: TGTGCCAGCAGCCCCTCTTTCCAGCGGGGGTCAGGGGAGACCCAGTACTTC. Protein sequence: CASSPSFQRGSGETQYF. The variable domain in full, completed from reference TRBV7-9 and TRBJ2-5, reads DTGVSQNPRHKITKRGQNVTFRCDPISEHNRLYWYRQTLGQGPEFLTYFQNEAQLEKSRLLSDRFSAERPKGSFSTLEIQRTEQGDSAMYLCASSPSFQRGSGETQYFGPGTRLLVL.

The rearrangement joins TRBV2 to TRBJ1-2; 10 bases match TRBD1. The CDR3 runs 14 residues. J gave up 5 bases and V 3 bases, and 3 bases lay outside the gene matches. CDR1 is SNHLY, CDR2 FYNNEI, per germline. The CDR3 DNA reads TGTGCCAGCAGTGAGACAGGGGGCGGGTATGGCTACACCTTC. It translates to CASSETGGGYGYTF.

This chain uses TRBV27 with TRBJ2-1; D is unresolved. This CDR3 spans 14 amino acids. V lost 8 bases and J 3 bases, leaving 14 bases between the germline ends. Germline V gene lookup returns CDR1 MNHEY and CDR2 SMNVEV (reference sequence). The CDR3 sequence: CASAHTASYNEQFF. CDR3 in DNA: TGTGCCAGCGCCCACACTGCCAGCTACAATGAGCAGTTCTTC.

In the case of this clonotype: Being one base from a much bigger clone, this may be a read error. The V call is TRBV7-9, the J call TRBJ2-1, with D unresolved. This CDR3 is built from 14 residues. Germline V gene data show CDR1 as SEHNR and CDR2 as FQNEAQ (reference sequence). CDR3 coding DNA: TGTGCCACCAGCCGACTCCGCATTCGGGATGAGCAGTTCTTC. It translates to CATSRLRIRDEQFF.

This clonotype has just a few counts. At one of its ends the junction is not consistent with the germline gene, which may arise from a read error. The V and J genes are TRBV6-1 and TRBJ1-6, with D tentatively TRBD1 (5 bases). This CDR3 region has 13 residues. Germline V gives CDR1 MNHNS, CDR2 SASEGT. CDR3 sequence: CASSEGDEGKRIF. The CDR3 DNA reads as TGTGCCAGCAGTGAAGGGGACGAGGGCAAGAGGATCTTT.

This clonotype was seen at least ten times. The chain is built from TRBV29-1 and TRBJ2-1, with a possible D match to TRBD1 (6 bases). The CDR3 extends over 14 amino acids. V was cut by 2 bases and J by 1 base, with 9 bases left in between. The V gene's germline CDR1 is SQVTM and CDR2 ANQGSEA. The CDR3 is CSVESQGSYNEQFF. The CDR3 region has the DNA TGCAGCGTTGAATCTCAGGGGTCCTACAATGAGCAGTTCTTC.

This clonotype was counted at least ten times. The gene calls are TRBV6-4 and TRBJ1-1; D not resolved. The CDR3 covers 12 residues. The V end lost 7 bases, the J end lost 0 bases, and 6 bases lay between the germline ends. Germline V gives CDR1 MRHNA, CDR2 SNTAGT. The CDR3 loop reads CASKGMNTEAFF. The CDR3 region has the DNA TGTGCCAGCAAGGGCATGAACACTGAAGCTTTCTTT.

The count of this clonotype is one. The rearrangement uses TRBV7-2 and TRBJ2-1; 7 positions agree with TRBD1. The CDR3 has 16 residues. J lost 6 bases, V lost 1 base, and 9 bases had no gene match. From germline, CDR1 is SGHTA and CDR2 FQGNSA. CDR3: CASSLDRQGVGNEQFF. The CDR3 DNA follows: TGTGCCAGCAGCTTAGACCGACAGGGAGTGGGCAATGAGCAGTTCTTC.

The chain recombines TRBV9 with TRBJ1-1; 7 bases match TRBD1. J was trimmed by 3 bases and V by 3 bases; bases with no gene match: 8. Germline CDR1 SGDLS, CDR2 YYNGEE. The CDR3 runs to 15 residues. The CDR3 loop is CASSAGDSSHTEAFF. The CDR3 DNA is TGTGCCAGCAGCGCAGGGGACAGTTCTCACACTGAAGCTTTCTTT.

This clonotype was found many times. The V gene is TRBV2, the J gene TRBJ2-1; TRBD1 is a possible D gene (9 bases). The CDR3 is made up of 16 amino acids. The V end lost 6 bases, the J end lost 3 bases, and 18 bases lay between the germline ends. The germline CDR1 and CDR2 sequences are SNHLY and FYNNEI. CDR3 residues: CASRQGAGTSYNEQFF. CDR3 nucleotide sequence: TGTGCCAGCAGACAGGGGGCCGGGACTAGCTACAATGAGCAGTTCTTC.

This clonotype showed up many times. The genes are TRBV5-5 and TRBJ1-5, with D tentatively TRBD1 (5 bases). Germline CDR1 is SGHKS and CDR2 is YYEKEE (reference sequence). Trimming pared 3 bases from V and 4 bases from J, leaving 8 bases between. The CDR3 covers 13 residues. CDR3 nucleotides: TGTGCCAGCAGCTCGGAGGGGAATCAGCCCCAGCATTTT. The encoded protein is CASSSEGNQPQHF.

The rearrangement uses TRBV2 and TRBJ2-7; D is unclear. The V and J ends lost 8 bases and 4 bases respectively, with 12 bases between them. The CDR3 is 12 amino acids. Germline V gives CDR1 SNHLY, CDR2 FYNNEI. CDR3 protein: CASSSPLYEQYF. CDR3 DNA: TGTGCCAGCTCATCCCCCCTGTACGAGCAGTACTTC.

This clonotype has just a few counts. The chain is built from TRBV30 and TRBJ1-1; possible D gene TRBD1, 5 bases. The CDR3 spans 14 residues. Germline V CDR1 and CDR2: GTSNPN, SVGIG (reference sequence). Trimming pared 1 base from V and 4 bases from J, leaving 13 bases between. CDR3: CAWSESGGFTEAFF. The CDR3 DNA follows: TGTGCCTGGAGTGAGTCTGGGGGTTTCACTGAAGCTTTCTTT.

Notes on this clonotype: This could be a read error, since a much larger clone is one nucleotide away. The J gene is TRBJ1-1, the V gene TRBV7-9; the match to TRBD1 covers 8 bases. The CDR3 has 14 amino acids. CDR1 is SEHNR and CDR2 is FQNEAQ in the germline V gene (reference sequence). DNA for the CDR3: TGTGCCAGCAGGGATCTACAGGGGGATACTGAAGCTTCCTTT. Translating gives CASRDLQGDTEASF.

This clonotype was counted ten times or more. The chain links TRBV6-2 or TRBV6-3 to TRBJ1-2, with 8 bases aligning to TRBD1. Germline values: CDR1 MNHEY, CDR2 SVGEGT. The CDR3 loop spans 14 amino acids. V was clipped by 6 bases and J by 10 bases; unmatched bases: 13. DNA of the CDR3: TGTGCCAGCAGACCTAGACAGGGGACTTTCGTCTACACCTTC. Translation: CASRPRQGTFVYTF.

The rearrangement links TRBV4-2 to TRBJ2-5, with 7 bases identical to TRBD2. This CDR3 contains 13 residues. J gave up 9 bases and V 0 bases, and 4 bases lay outside the gene matches. Germline V gene data show CDR1 as LGHNA and CDR2 as YNFKEQ. The CDR3 loop reads CASSQEGREAQYF. The CDR3 DNA is TGTGCCAGCAGCCAAGAAGGTCGGGAGGCCCAGTACTTC.

V usage is TRBV25-1 and J usage is TRBJ1-1; D is unclear. This CDR3 contains 14 residues. Germline V lookup: CDR1 MGHDK, CDR2 SYGVNS. V was shortened by 4 bases and J by 5 bases, with 14 bases between the two germline ends. This CDR3 is CASSASGDGTEAFF. The DNA for the CDR3 is TGTGCCAGCAGTGCTAGCGGAGATGGGACTGAAGCTTTCTTT.

On this clonotype itself: Likely a read error: the CDR3 ends without its conserved phenylalanine or tryptophan. V usage is TRBV9 and J usage is TRBJ1-2; D unclear. CDR1 is SGDLS, CDR2 YYNGEE, per germline. V lost 0 bases and J lost 4, with 7 bases in between. This CDR3 is 13 amino acids long. The CDR3 DNA reads as TGTGCCAGCAGCGTAGACATAGGCTATGGCTACACCCTC. It translates to CASSVDIGYGYTL.

The CDR3 loop reads CASGGLEVETQYF. The CDR3, as DNA: TGTGCCAGTGGCGGGTTGGAGGTGGAGACCCAGTACTTC. The rearrangement joins TRBV10-3 to TRBJ2-5, with D maybe TRBD2 (5 bases). CDR3 length equals 13 residues. Trimming cost V 10 bases and J 5 bases, with 17 bases left between them. Per germline, CDR1 ENHRY and CDR2 SYGVKD.

This clonotype was seen at least ten times. The V call is TRBV6-2 or TRBV6-3, the J call TRBJ1-5, with 8 nucleotides matching TRBD1. The junction had 0 bases not matched to a gene; V was cut back by 6 bases and J by 2 bases. This CDR3 is built from 13 residues. The germline gives CDR1 MNHEY, CDR2 SVGEGT. In DNA, the CDR3 is TGTGCCAGCAGACAGGGGGGCAATCAGCCCCAGCATTTT. Translating it yields CASRQGGNQPQHF.

This clonotype was found a few times. The gene calls are TRBV10-3 and TRBJ1-2; 9 bases are a match to TRBD1. The CDR3 has 14 amino acids. J lost 2 bases, V lost 4 bases, and 2 bases had no gene match. Germline CDR1 ENHRY, CDR2 SYGVKD. This chain's CDR3 is CAISGTGENYGYTF. The CDR3 DNA is TGTGCCATCAGTGGGACAGGGGAAAACTATGGCTACACCTTC.

This chain uses TRBV5-1 with TRBJ2-2; 8 bases fit TRBD1. V lost 5 bases, J lost 8 bases, and 11 bases stayed unmatched. The CDR3 consists of 15 residues. Germline CDR1 and CDR2: SGHRS and YFSETQ. Here the CDR3 reads CASSSGTGPPGELFF. DNA for the CDR3: TGCGCCAGCAGTTCCGGGACAGGACCGCCGGGGGAGCTGTTTTTT.

The chain is built from TRBV15 and TRBJ2-1; D is uncertain. Germline V gene data show CDR1 as LNHNV and CDR2 as YYDKDF (reference sequence). V shed 0 bases and J shed 6 bases, with 6 bases lying between them. The CDR3 is 13 amino acids. The CDR3 DNA is TGTGCCACCAGCAGAGATCCGACCAATGAGCAGTTCTTC. Translated: CATSRDPTNEQFF. The full variable domain, in which reference TRBV15 and TRBJ2-1 provide the parts outside the CDR3, is DAMVIQNPRYQVTQFGKPVTLSCSQTLNHNVMYWYQQKSSQAPKLLFHYYDKDFNNEADTPDNFQSRRPNTSFCFLDIRSPGLGDTAMYLCATSRDPTNEQFFGPGTRLTVL.